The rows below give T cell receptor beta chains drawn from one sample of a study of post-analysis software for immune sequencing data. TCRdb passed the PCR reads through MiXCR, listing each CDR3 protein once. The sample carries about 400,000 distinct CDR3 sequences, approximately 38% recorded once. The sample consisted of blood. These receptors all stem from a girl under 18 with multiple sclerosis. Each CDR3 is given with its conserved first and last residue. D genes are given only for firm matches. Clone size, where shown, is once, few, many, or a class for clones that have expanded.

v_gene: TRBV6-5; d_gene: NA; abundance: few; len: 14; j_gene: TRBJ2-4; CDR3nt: TGTGCCAGCAGACCCACAGGGGCCAAAAACATTCAGTACTTC; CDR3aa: CASRPTGAKNIQYF
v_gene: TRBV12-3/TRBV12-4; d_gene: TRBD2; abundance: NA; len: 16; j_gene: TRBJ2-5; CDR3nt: TGTGCCAGCAGTTCAATGGGACTAGCGGGGGCTGAGACCCAGTACTTC; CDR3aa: CASSSMGLAGAETQYF
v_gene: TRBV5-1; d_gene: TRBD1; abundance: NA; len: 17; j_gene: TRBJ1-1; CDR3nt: TGCGCCAGCAGCTTTGTCACAATGACAGGGATGAACACTGAAGCTTTCTTT; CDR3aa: CASSFVTMTGMNTEAFF
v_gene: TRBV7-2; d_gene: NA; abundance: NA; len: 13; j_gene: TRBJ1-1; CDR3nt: TGTGCCAGCAGCTTAGGGAGGGGCTGGGGAGCTTTCTTT; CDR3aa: CASSLGRGWGAFF
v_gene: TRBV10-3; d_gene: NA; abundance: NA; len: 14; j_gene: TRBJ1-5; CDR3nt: TGTGCCATCAGTGAGTTGGGGGTCAATCAGCCCCAGCATTTT; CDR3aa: CAISELGVNQPQHF
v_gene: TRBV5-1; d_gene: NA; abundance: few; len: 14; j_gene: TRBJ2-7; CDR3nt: TGCGCCAGCAGCTCCGACGCATACTACTACGAGCAGTACTTC; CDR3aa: CASSSDAYYYEQYF
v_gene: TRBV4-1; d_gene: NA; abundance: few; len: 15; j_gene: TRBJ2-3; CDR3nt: TGCGCCAGCAGCCAAGCCTGGAGGGACACAGATACGCAGTATTTT; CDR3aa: CASSQAWRDTDTQYF
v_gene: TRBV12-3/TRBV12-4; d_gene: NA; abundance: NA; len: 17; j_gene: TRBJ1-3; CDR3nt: TGTGCCAGCAGCCTTTTTGCGACAGGTGTCACTGGAAACACCATATATTTT; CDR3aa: CASSLFATGVTGNTIYF
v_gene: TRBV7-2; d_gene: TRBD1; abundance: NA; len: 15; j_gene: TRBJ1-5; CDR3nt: TGTGCCAGCAGCTTTGGTTGGACAGGGGGTCAGCCCCAGCATTTT; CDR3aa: CASSFGWTGGQPQHF
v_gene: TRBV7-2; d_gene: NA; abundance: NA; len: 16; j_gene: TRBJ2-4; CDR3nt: TGTGCCAGCAGCTTAGTTTACGGTCTAGCCAAAAACATTCAGTACTTC; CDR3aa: CASSLVYGLAKNIQYF
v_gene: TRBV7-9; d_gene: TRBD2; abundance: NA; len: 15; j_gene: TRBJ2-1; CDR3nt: TGTGCCAGCAGCTCTAGCGGGGGGGCGGTAAATGAGCAGTTCTTC; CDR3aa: CASSSSGGAVNEQFF
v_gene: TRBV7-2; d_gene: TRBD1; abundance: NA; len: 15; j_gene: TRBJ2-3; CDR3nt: TGTGCCAGCAGCTTAGGGGCAGGGGGCGCATATACGCAGTATTTT; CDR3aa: CASSLGAGGAYTQYF
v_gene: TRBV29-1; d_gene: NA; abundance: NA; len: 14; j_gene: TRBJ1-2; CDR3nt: TGCAGCGTTAAAGATACGACGGCTAACTATGGCTACACCTTC; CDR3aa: CSVKDTTANYGYTF
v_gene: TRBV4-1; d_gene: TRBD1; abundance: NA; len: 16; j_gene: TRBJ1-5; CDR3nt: TGCGCCAGCAGCCAAGACTGGACAGGGGGCAATCAGCCCCAGCATTTT; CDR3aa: CASSQDWTGGNQPQHF
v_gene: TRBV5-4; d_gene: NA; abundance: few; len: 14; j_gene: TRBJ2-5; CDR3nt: TGTGCCAGCAGCCCTAAGGGGGGAACTGAGACCCAGTACTTC; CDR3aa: CASSPKGGTETQYF
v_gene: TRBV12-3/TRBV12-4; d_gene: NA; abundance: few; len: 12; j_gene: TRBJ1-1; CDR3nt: TGTGCCAGCTCCGCAAAGAACACTGAAGCTTTCTTT; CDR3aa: CASSAKNTEAFF
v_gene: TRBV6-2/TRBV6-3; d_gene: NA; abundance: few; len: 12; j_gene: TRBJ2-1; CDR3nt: TGTGCCAGCAGTTACCCAGGGGATGAGCAGTTCTTC; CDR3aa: CASSYPGDEQFF
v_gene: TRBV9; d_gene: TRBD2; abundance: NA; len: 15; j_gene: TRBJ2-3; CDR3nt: TGTGCCAGCAGCGTAGTCGGGGGGGCTGGAGATACGCAGTATTTT; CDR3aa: CASSVVGGAGDTQYF
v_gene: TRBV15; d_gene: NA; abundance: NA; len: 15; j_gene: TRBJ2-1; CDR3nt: TGTGCCACCAGCAGACCTGGATTCGGTGACAATGAGCAGTTCTTC; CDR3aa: CATSRPGFGDNEQFF
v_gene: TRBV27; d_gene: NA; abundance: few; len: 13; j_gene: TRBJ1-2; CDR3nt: TGTGCCAGCAGGTTCGGGGTGAGGTATGGCTACACCTTC; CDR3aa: CASRFGVRYGYTF
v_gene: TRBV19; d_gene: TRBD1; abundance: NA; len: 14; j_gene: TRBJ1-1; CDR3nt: TGTGCCAGTAGTGCGACAGGGGGCAACACTGAAGCTTTCTTT; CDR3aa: CASSATGGNTEAFF
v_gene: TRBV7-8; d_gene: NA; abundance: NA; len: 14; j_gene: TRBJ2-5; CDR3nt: TGTGCCAGCAGCCAGGGGACGGTACAAGAGACCCAGTACTTC; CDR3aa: CASSQGTVQETQYF
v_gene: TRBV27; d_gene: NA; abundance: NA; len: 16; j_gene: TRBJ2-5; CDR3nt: TGTGCCAGCAGCCCGCGGGACATAGGATTCCAAGAGACCCAGTACTTC; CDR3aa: CASSPRDIGFQETQYF
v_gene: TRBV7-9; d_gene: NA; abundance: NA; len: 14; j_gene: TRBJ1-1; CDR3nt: TGTGCCAGCAGCTTAGCCAGGACCAACACTGAAGCTTTCTTT; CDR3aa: CASSLARTNTEAFF
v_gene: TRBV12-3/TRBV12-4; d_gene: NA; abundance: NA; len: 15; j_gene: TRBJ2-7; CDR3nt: TGTGCCAGCAGTTTAACTTGGGACGGACACTACGGGCAGTACTTC; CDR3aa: CASSLTWDGHYGQYF
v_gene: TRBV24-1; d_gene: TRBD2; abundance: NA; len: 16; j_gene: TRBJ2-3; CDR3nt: TGTGCCACCAGTGGAGGGACTAGTCTGGCCCGAGATACGCAGTATTTT; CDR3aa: CATSGGTSLARDTQYF
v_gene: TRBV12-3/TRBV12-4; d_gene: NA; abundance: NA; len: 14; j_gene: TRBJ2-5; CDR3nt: TGTGCCAGCGGTGATCCTTCGGGGGAAGAGACCCAGTACTTC; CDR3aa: CASGDPSGEETQYF
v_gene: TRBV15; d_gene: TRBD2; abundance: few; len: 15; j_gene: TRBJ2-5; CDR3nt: TGTGCCACCAGCAGAGATCGCGGGGGCCAAGAGACCCAGTACTTC; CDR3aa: CATSRDRGGQETQYF
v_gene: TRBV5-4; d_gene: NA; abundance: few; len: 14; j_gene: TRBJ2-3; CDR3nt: TGTGCCAGCAGCTTGGGGATAGCGGCAGATACGCAGTATTTT; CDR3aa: CASSLGIAADTQYF
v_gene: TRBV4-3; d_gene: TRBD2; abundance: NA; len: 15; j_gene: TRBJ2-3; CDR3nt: TGCGCCAGCAGCCAAAGCGGGGGGGCGGGAGATACGCAGTATTTT; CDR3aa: CASSQSGGAGDTQYF
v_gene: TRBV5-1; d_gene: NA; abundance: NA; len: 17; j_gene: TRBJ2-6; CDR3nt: TGCGCCAGCAGTCAAGGACAGTGGGACTCTGGGGCCAACGTCCTGACTTTC; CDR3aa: CASSQGQWDSGANVLTF
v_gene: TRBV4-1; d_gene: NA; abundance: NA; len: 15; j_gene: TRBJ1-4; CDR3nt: TGCGCCAGCAGCCAAGTCTCAGGACGGGGCGAAAAACTGTTTTTT; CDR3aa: CASSQVSGRGEKLFF
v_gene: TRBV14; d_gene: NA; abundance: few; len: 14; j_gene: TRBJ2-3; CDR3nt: TGTGCCAGCAGCCAAGAGTATGGCTCAGATACGCAGTATTTT; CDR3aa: CASSQEYGSDTQYF
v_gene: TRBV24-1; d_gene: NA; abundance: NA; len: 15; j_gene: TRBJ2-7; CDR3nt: TGTGCCACCAGTGATTTGCCTTTTGACGTCTACGAGCAGTACTTC; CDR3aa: CATSDLPFDVYEQYF
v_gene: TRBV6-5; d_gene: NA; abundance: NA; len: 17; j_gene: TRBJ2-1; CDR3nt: TGTGCCAGCAGTTACCGCCATATCAACAGGAGGGACAATGAGCAGTTCTTC; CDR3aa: CASSYRHINRRDNEQFF
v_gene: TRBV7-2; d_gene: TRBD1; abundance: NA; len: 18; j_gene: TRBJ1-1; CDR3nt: TGTGCCAGCAGCCAACTAGGGACAGGGGGCGCGTTGAACACTGAAGCTTTCTTT; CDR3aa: CASSQLGTGGALNTEAFF
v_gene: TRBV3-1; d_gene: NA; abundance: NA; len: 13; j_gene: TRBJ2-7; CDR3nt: TGTGCCAGCAGGCGGACAGCCCGCGACGAGCAGTACTTC; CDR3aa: CASRRTARDEQYF
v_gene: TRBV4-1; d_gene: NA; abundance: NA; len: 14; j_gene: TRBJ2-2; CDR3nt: TGCGCCAGCAGGCCTGGACCTCAGGGCGGGGAGCTGTTTTTT; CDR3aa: CASRPGPQGGELFF
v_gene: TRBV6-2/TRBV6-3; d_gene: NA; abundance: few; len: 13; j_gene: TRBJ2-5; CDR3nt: TGTGCCAGCAGGGGATTCGGCATAGAGACCCAGTACTTC; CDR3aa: CASRGFGIETQYF
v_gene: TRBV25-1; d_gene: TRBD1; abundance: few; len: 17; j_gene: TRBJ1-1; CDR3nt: TGTGCCAGCAGTGGCTTAACCGGGACAGGGGCGAACACTGAAGCTTTCTTT; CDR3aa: CASSGLTGTGANTEAFF
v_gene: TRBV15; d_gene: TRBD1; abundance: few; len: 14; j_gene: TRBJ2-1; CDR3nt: TGTGCCACCAGCCACCGGACAGGGAAAAATGAGCAGTTCTTC; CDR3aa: CATSHRTGKNEQFF
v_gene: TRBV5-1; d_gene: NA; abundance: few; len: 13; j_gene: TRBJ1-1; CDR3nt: TGCGCCAGCAGCTTCCCTTGGGACGGTGAAGCTTTCTTT; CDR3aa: CASSFPWDGEAFF
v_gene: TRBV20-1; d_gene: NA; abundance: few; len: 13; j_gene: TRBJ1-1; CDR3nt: TGCAGTGCTAGGGTCCGGGGATACACTGAAGCTTTCTTT; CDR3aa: CSARVRGYTEAFF
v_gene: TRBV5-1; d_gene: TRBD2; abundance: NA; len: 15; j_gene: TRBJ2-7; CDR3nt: TGTGCCAGCAGGGATACTAGCGGATATTACTACGAGCAGTACTTC; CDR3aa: CASRDTSGYYYEQYF
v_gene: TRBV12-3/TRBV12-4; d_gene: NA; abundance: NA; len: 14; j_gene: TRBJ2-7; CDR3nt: TGTGCCAGCAGTTTATCTAACAGATTTTACGAGCAGTACTTC; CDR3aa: CASSLSNRFYEQYF
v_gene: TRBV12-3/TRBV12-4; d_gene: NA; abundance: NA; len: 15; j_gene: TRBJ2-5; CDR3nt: TGTGCCTGCAGTCCGCTCTTACAACTACAAGAGACCCAGTACTTC; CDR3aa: CACSPLLQLQETQYF
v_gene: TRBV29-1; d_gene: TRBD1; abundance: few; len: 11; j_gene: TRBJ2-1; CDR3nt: TGCAGCGTTTACAGGGGGCGTGAGCAGTTCTTC; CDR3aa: CSVYRGREQFF
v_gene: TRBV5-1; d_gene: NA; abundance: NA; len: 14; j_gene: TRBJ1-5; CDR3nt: TGCGCCAGCAGCTTAGGCACAGGCGGGGAGCCCCAGCATTTT; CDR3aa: CASSLGTGGEPQHF
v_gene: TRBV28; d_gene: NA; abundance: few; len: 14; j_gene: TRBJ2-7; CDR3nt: TGTGCCAGCAGTATGGCGGCTAGCTCCTACGAGCAGTACTTC; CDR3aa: CASSMAASSYEQYF
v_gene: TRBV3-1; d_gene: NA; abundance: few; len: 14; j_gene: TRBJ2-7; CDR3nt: TGTGCCAGCAGCCATGGAACAGGGCCCTACGAGCAGTACTTC; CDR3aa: CASSHGTGPYEQYF
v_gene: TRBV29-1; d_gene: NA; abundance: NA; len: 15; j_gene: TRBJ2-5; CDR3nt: TGCAGCGTTGTAACACTCAGGGGCTTCGGGGAGACCCAGTACTTC; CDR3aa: CSVVTLRGFGETQYF
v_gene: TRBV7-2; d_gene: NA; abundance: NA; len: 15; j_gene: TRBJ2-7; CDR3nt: TGTGCCAGCAGTCCCGGTGGGCCGAGCTCCTACGAGCAGTACTTC; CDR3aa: CASSPGGPSSYEQYF
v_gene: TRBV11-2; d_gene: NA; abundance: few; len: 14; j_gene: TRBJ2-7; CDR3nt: TGTGCCAGCAGCTTAGACGGAGGAGTCTACGAGCAGTACTTC; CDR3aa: CASSLDGGVYEQYF